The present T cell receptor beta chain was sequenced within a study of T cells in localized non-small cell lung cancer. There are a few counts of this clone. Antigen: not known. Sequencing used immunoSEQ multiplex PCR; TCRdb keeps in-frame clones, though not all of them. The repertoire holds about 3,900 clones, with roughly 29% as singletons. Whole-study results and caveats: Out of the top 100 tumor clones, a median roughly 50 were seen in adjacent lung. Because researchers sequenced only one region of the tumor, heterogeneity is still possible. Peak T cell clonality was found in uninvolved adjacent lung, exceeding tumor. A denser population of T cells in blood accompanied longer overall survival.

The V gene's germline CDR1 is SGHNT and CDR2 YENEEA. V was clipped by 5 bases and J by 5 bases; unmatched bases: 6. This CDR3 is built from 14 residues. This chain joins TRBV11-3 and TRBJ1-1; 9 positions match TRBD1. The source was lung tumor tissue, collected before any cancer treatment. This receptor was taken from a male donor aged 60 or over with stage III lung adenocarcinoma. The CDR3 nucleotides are TGTGCCAGCAGCCTCGACAGGGGGGGGACTGAAGCTTTCTTT. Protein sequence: CASSLDRGGTEAFF. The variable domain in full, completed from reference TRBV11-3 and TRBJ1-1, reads EAGVVQSPRYKIIEKKQPVAFWCNPISGHNTLYWYLQNLGQGPELLIRYENEEAVDDSQLPKDRFSAERLKGVDSTLKIQPAELGDSAVYLCASSLDRGGTEAFFGQGTRLTVV.